The T cell receptor beta chain described here comes from a study of glioma-infiltrating T cells. Amplification of TCR alpha and beta CDR3 regions from RNA used iRepertoire nested multiplex PCR. TCRdb re-called the multiplex PCR reads with MiXCR, one entry per CDR3 protein. The repertoire holds 93,000 or so distinct CDR3 sequences, with about 30% as singletons. This clonotype was recorded many times. CDR1 is LGHNA and CDR2 is YSLEER in the germline V gene. The CDR3 extends over 15 amino acids. Trimming took off 0 bases at V and 5 bases at J, with 13 bases between the two ends. Specimen: glioma tissue, nonneoplastic brain tissue, or PBMCs (not recorded which). The V call is TRBV4-3, the J call TRBJ1-1, with a tentative D call TRBD1 (5 bases). The receptor's source is a human donor with low-grade glioma or glioblastoma, undergoing nonglioma brain surgery, or in good health (not recorded which). The CDR3, as DNA: TGCGCCAGCAGCCAAGATGCAGGGAGTAGAACTGAAGCTTTCTTT. Amino acids: CASSQDAGSRTEAFF.